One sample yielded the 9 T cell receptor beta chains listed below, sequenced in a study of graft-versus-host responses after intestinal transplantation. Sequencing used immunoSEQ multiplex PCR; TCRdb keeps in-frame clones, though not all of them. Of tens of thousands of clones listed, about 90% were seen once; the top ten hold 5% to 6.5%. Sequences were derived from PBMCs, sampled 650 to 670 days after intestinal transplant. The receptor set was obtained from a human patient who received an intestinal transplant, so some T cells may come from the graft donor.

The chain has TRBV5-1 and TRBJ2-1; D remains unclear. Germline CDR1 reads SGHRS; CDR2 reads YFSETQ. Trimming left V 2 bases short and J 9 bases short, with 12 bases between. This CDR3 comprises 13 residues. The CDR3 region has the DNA TGCGCCAGCAGCTTTAGGGCGCCTGGTGAGCAGTTCTTC. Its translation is CASSFRAPGEQFF. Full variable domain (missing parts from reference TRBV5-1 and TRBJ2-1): KAGVTQTPRYLIKTRGQQVTLSCSPISGHRSVSWYQQTPGQGLQFLFEYFSETQRNKGNFPGRFSGRQFSNSRSEMNVSTLELGDSALYLCASSFRAPGEQFFGPGTRLTVL.

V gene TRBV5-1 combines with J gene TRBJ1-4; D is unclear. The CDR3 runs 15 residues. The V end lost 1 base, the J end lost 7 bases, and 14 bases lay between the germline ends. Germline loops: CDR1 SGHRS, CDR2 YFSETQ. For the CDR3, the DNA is TGCGCCAGCAGCTTGTCAGCCGGAGGGAGTGAAAAACTGTTTTTT. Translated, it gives CASSLSAGGSEKLFF.

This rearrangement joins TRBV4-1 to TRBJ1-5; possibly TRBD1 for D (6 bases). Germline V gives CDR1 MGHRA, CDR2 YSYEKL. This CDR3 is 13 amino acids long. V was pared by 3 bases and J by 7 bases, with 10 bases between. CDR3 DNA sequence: TGCGCCAGCAGCCAGGGGGGGGCCCAGCCCCAGCATTTT. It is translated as CASSQGGAQPQHF.

The DNA of the CDR3 is TGTGCCAGCACTTGGGACAGCCGGATCTCTGGGGCCAACGTCCTGACTTTC. It is translated as CASTWDSRISGANVLTF. The V call is TRBV2, the J call TRBJ2-6, with 7 bases identical to TRBD1. CDR3 length: 17 residues. Germline CDR1 is SNHLY and CDR2 is FYNNEI. The ends lost 7 bases at V and 0 bases at J; junction bases unmatched: 9.

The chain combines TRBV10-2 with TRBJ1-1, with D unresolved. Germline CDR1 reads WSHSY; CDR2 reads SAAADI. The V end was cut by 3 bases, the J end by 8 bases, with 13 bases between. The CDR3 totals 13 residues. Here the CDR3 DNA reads TGCGCCAGCAGTGAATCAACCTGGCAGGAAGCTTTCTTT. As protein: CASSESTWQEAFF.

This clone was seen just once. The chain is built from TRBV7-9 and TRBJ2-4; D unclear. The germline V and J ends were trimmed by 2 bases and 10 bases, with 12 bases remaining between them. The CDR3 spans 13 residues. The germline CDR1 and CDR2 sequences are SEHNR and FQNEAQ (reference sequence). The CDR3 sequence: CASSLSAAPIQYF. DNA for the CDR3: TGTGCCAGCAGCTTATCGGCGGCGCCGATTCAGTACTTC.

The CDR3 nucleotides are TGTGCCAGCACGTGGAATGGGGGGACGGGTAATGAGCAGTTCTTC. Encoded protein: CASTWNGGTGNEQFF. The rearrangement links TRBV27 to TRBJ2-1, with a weak D call TRBD2 (6 bases). This CDR3 is 15 amino acids long. Per the germline V gene, CDR1 is MNHEY and CDR2 is SMNVEV (reference sequence). With 7 bases removed from V and 7 bases from J, the gap between germline ends came to 20 bases.

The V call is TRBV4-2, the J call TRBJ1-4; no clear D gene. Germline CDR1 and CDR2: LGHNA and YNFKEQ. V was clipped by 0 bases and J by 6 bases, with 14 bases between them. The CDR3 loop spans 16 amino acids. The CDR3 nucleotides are TGTGCCAGCAGCCAAGATCGCGGGCGGCTACATGAAAAACTGTTTTTT. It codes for CASSQDRGRLHEKLFF.

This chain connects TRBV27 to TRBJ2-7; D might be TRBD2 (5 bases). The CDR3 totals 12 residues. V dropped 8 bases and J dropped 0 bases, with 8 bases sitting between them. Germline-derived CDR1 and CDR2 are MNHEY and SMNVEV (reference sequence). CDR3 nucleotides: TGTGCCAGCGGACTGGTCTCCTACGAGCAGTACTTC. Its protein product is CASGLVSYEQYF.